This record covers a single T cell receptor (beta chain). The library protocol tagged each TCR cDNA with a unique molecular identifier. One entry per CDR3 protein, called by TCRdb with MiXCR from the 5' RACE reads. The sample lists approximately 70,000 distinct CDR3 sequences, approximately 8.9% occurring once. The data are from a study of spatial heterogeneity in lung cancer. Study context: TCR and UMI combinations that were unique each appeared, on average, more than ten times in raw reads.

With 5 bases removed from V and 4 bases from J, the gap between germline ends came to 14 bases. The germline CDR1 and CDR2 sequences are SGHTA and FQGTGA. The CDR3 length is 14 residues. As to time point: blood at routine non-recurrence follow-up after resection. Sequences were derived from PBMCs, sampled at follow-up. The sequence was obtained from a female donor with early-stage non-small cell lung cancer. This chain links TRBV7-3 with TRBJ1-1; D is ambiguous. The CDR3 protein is CASSATGPGTEAFF. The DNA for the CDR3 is TGTGCCAGCAGCGCCACGGGCCCAGGCACTGAAGCTTTCTTT.